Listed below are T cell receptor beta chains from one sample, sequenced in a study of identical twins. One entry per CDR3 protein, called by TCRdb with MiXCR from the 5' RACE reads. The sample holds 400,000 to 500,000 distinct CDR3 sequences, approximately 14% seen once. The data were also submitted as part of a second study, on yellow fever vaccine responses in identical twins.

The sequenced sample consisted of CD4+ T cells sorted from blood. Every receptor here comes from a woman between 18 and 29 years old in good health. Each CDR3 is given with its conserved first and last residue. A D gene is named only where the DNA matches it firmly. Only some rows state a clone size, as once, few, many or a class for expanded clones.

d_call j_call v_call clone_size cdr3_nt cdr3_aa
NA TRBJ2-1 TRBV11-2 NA TGTGCCAGCAGCTGGACCATCTACAATGAGCAGTTCTTC CASSWTIYNEQFF
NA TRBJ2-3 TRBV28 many TGTGCCAGCACCTCGGCCACAGATACGCAGTATTTT CASTSATDTQYF
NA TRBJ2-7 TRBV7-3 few TGTGCCAGCAGCTTAACCCACAGGGTTGGCGAGCAGTACTTC CASSLTHRVGEQYF
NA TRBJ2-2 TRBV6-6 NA TGTGCCAGTGACGCGAACACCGGGGAGCTGTTTTTT CASDANTGELFF
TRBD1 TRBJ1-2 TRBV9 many TGTGCCAGCAGCGGACAGGGTCCTGGCTACACCTTC CASSGQGPGYTF
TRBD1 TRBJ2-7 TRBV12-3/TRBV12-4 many TGTGCCAGCAGCCTTCAAGGGGGCGGCGAGCAGTACTTC CASSLQGGGEQYF
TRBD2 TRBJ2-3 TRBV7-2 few TGTGCCAGCAGCCCCGTAGGACTAGCGGGAGGGCGTCAGTATTTT CASSPVGLAGGRQYF
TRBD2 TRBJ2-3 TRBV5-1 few TGCGCCAGTTGGGGACTAGCGGGGAATAGTAGCACAGATACGCAGTATTTT CASWGLAGNSSTDTQYF
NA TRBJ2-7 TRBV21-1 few TGTGCCAGCGTCGGTTCAACGGACAGGGACTCCTACGAGCAGTACTTC CASVGSTDRDSYEQYF
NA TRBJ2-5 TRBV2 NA TGTGCCAGCAGTGTTGGGCAGGGGTTTCAAGAGACCCAGTACTTC CASSVGQGFQETQYF
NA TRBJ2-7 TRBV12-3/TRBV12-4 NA TGTGCCAGCAGTTTTCAGGCGGGGACCTACGAGCAGTACTTC CASSFQAGTYEQYF
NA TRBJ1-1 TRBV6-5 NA TGTGCCAGCAGTTACGGGCCGGGAGGGACTGAAGCTTTCTTT CASSYGPGGTEAFF
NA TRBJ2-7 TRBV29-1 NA TGCAGCTTTGGACGGGAGAAAGGCGAGCAGTACTTC CSFGREKGEQYF
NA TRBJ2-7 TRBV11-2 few TGTGCCAGCAGCCTCAGGACAGTCCGAGCCTACGAGCAGTACTTC CASSLRTVRAYEQYF
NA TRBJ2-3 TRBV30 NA TGTGCCTGGAGTGTAAGGGACAAGGGTTACAAAACAGATACGCAGTATTTT CAWSVRDKGYKTDTQYF
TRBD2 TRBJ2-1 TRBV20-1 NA TGCAGTGCTAGAGGGGGTCAAGTAGCGGGAAGGAGGATAGGTGGTGAGCAGTTCTTC CSARGGQVAGRRIGGEQFF
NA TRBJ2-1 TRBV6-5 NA TGTGCCAGCAGTTACGGCCAGGGGCTTGAGCAGTTCTTC CASSYGQGLEQFF
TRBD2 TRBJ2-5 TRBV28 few TGTGCCAGCAGTTTAAGCCAGACTAGCCGCCAAGAGACCCAGTACTTC CASSLSQTSRQETQYF
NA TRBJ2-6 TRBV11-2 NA TGTGCCAGCAGCCGAGCCCCCCAGGCTGGGGCCAACGTCCTGACTTTC CASSRAPQAGANVLTF
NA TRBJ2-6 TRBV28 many TGTGCCAGCAGTTTTTCCGGAGCTGGGGCCAACGTCCTGACTTTC CASSFSGAGANVLTF
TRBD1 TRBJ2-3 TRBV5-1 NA TGCGCCAGCAGCTTGGCCGACAGGGAAAGCACAGATACGCAGTATTTT CASSLADRESTDTQYF
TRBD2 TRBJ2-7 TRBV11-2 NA TGTGCCAGCAGCTTTAGCGGGGACTACGAGCAGTACTTC CASSFSGDYEQYF
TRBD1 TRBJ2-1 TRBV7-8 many TGTGCCACCAGTGCCCGGGACAGCTCCTACAATGAGCAGTTCTTC CATSARDSSYNEQFF
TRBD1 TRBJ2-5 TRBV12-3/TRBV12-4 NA TGTGCCAGCAGTTTAGGAGGGGGCGCGACCCAGTACTTC CASSLGGGATQYF
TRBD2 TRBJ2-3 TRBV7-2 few TGTGCCAGCAGCTGGGGACTAGCGGGTTACTCAGATACGCAGTATTTT CASSWGLAGYSDTQYF
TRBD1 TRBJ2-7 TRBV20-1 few TGCAGTGCTGACCCAGGGGGCACATCCTACGAGCAGTACTTC CSADPGGTSYEQYF
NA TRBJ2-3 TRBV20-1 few TGCAGTGCAGTTCAGGGAATCACAGATACGCAGTATTTT CSAVQGITDTQYF
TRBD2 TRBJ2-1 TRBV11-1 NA TGTGCCAGCAGCTTAGGGTCCAGCGGGAGCGGGAATGAGCAGTTCTTC CASSLGSSGSGNEQFF
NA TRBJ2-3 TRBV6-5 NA TGTGCCAGCAGTTCCCGGACTTCTGGGAGTACGCAGTATTTT CASSSRTSGSTQYF